Many counts were recorded for the clone carrying this T cell receptor (beta chain). Its antigen remains unidentified. cDNA was made from 500 ng RNA using alpha and beta constant primers. Each of the alpha and beta chains got its own library through chain-specific third strand synthesis with indices. TCRdb reprocessed the 5' RACE reads via MiXCR and lists one record per CDR3 protein. In the table there are about 24,000 distinct CDR3 sequences, about 9% of which are singletons. Trimming cost V 5 bases and J 1 base, with 2 bases left between them. The germline gives CDR1 ENHRY, CDR2 SYGVKD. There are 11 residues in the CDR3. Whole blood was used without fractionation, so all unsorted peripheral T cells were included. RNA came from approximately 2.6 ml of peripheral blood. This entry is derived from a study of HIV-infected patients and healthy controls. Study results and limitations: HIV-infected repertoires had significantly higher mean Gini indices than controls, possibly reflecting oligoclonality. Untreated HIV+ repertoires had roughly threefold fewer distinct CDR3s and lower Shannon diversity than healthy controls. Mean usage of eight alpha and eight beta V genes differed significantly in HIV-infected patients versus controls.

Specimen: blood. This rearrangement joins TRBV10-3 to TRBJ1-1; D ambiguous. The source is an adult in good health. CDR3 sequence: CAISKNTEAFF. CDR3 DNA sequence: TGTGCCATCAGTAAGAACACTGAAGCTTTCTTT.